This is a list of T cell receptor beta chains from one sample in a study of blood T cell repertoires in COVID-19. Measured with immunoSEQ multiplex PCR; TCRdb has only the in-frame clones, and not every one. The data show a few hundred thousand clones, 88% seen once. Sequencing used PBMCs or T cells enriched from blood (not recorded which). The receptors come from a woman in her thirties or forties who had been exposed to COVID-19. Each CDR3 is given with its conserved first and last residue.

V: TRBV27; CDR3: CASSPDRGGGQPQHF
V: TRBV29-1; CDR3: CSVAQREGGEAFF
V: TRBV23-1; CDR3: CAIDTGTGEWEAFF
V: TRBV9; CDR3: CASSVAPSGGIGLAYEQYF
V: TRBV19; CDR3: CASTDTGQNGDEQFF
V: TRBV12-3/TRBV12-4; CDR3: CASSSDWNEQFF
V: TRBV6-5; CDR3: CASTTGNTEAFF
V: TRBV7-2; CDR3: CASSKQPAGTEAFF
V: TRBV19; CDR3: CASSIISGDEQYF
V: TRBV5-1; CDR3: CASTLRQGSDTQYF
V: TRBV5-1; CDR3: CASSPATGLNTEAFF
V: TRBV7-9; CDR3: CASSLAGVHEQFF
V: TRBV13; CDR3: CASRQAQGSGNTIYF
V: TRBV6-2/TRBV6-3; CDR3: CASSYSGLAGGPGTDTQYF
V: TRBV7-3; CDR3: CASSPAPGGATNYSNQPQHF
V: TRBV2; CDR3: CASMQGPNTEAFF
V: TRBV4-1; CDR3: CASSQVREMNNSPLHF
V: TRBV4-2; CDR3: CASSQEQGIHTEAFF
V: TRBV28; CDR3: CASSTTGGPLTLHF
V: TRBV30; CDR3: CAWRLAQLYGYTF
V: TRBV28; CDR3: CAATPLGGRLSGDTEAFF
V: TRBV27; CDR3: CASHLSGTFNSPLHF
V: TRBV27; CDR3: CASGWRKGNQPQHF
V: TRBV14; CDR3: CASRQANNYGYTF
V: TRBV7-9; CDR3: CASSVATGGENSPLHF
V: TRBV18; CDR3: CASSPSGQQETQYF
V: TRBV24-1; CDR3: CATSDSWTGDGYTF
V: TRBV11-3; CDR3: CASSFGGGINEQFF
V: TRBV21-1; CDR3: CASRKRGHNTGELFF
V: TRBV10-2; CDR3: CASSESGVGNTEAFF